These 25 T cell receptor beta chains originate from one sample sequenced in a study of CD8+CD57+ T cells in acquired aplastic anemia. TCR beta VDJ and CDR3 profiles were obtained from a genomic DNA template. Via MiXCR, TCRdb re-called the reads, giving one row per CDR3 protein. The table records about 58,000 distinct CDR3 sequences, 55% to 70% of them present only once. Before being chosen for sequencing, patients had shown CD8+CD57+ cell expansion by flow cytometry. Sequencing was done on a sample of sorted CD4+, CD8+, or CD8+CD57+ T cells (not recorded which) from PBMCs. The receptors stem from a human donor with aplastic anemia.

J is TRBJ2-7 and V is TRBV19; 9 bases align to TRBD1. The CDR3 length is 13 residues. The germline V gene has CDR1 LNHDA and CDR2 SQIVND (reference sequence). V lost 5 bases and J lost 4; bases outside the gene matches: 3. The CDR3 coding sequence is TGTGCCAGTAGTTGGGACAGGGAGTACGAGCAGTACTTC. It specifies CASSWDREYEQYF.

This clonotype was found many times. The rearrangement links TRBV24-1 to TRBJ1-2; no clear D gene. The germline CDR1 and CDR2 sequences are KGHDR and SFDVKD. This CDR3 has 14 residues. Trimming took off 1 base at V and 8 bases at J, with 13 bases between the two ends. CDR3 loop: CATSDFGESEGYTF. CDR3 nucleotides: TGTGCCACCAGTGATTTCGGGGAGAGCGAAGGCTACACCTTC.

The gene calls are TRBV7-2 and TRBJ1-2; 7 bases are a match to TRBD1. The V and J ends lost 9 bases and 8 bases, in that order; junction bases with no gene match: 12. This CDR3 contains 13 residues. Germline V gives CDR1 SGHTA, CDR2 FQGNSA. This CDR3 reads CASSARQGRGYTF. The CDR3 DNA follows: TGTGCCAGTAGTGCCCGACAGGGTCGGGGCTACACCTTC.

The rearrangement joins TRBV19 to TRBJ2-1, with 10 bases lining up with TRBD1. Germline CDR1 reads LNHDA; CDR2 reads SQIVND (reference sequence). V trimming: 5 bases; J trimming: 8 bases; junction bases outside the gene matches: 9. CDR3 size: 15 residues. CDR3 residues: CASSQVGQGFHEQFF. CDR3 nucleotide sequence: TGTGCCAGTAGTCAAGTGGGACAGGGGTTCCATGAGCAGTTCTTC.

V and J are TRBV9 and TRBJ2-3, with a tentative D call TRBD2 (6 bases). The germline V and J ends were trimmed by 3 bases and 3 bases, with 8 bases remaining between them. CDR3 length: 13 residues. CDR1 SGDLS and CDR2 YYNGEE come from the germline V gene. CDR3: CASSAGLTDTQYF. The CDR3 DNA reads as TGTGCCAGCAGCGCGGGACTGACAGATACGCAGTATTTT.

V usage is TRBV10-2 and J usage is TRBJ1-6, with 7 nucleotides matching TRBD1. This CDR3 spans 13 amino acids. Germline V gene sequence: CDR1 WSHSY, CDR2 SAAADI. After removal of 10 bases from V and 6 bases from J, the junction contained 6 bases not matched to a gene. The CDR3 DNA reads TGCGCCACCCAGGGGGTCCTTAATTCACCCCTCCACTTT. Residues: CATQGVLNSPLHF.

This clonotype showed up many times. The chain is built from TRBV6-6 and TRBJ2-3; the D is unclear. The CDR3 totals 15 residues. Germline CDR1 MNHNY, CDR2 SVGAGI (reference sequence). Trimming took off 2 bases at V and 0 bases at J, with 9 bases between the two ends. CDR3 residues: CASSYLGPSTDTQYF. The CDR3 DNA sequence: TGTGCCAGCAGTTACCTAGGGCCAAGCACAGATACGCAGTATTTT.

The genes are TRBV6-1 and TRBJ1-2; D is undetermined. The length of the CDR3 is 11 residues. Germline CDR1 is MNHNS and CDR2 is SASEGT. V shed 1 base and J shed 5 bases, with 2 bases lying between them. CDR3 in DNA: TGTGCCAGCAGTGAAGGTTATGGCTACACCTTC. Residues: CASSEGYGYTF.

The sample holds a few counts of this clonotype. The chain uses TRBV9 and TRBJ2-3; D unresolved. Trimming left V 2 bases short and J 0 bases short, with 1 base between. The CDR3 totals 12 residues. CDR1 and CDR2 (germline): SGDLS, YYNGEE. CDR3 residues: CASSVSTDTQYF. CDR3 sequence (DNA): TGTGCCAGCAGCGTTAGCACAGATACGCAGTATTTT.

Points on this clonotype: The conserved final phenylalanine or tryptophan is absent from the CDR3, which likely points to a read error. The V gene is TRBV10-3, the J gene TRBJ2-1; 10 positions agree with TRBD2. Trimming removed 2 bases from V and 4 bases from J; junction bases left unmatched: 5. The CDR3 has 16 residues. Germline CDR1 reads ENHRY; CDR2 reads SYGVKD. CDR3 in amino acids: CAISEVSGGPYNEQFL. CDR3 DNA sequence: TGTGCCATCAGTGAGGTTAGCGGGGGGCCTTACAATGAGCAGTTCCTC.

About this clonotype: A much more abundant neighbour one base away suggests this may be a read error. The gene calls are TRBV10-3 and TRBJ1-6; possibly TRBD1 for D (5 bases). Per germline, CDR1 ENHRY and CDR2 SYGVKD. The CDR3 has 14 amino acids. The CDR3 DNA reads TGTGCCAGCAGCCAGGGTATTTTTAATTCACCCCCCCACTTT. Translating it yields CASSQGIFNSPPHF.

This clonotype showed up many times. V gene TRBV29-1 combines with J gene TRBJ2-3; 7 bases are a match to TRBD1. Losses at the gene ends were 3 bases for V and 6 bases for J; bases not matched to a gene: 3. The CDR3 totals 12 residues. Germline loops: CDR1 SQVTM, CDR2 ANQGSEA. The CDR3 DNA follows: TGCAGCGTTGAGACAGGGATCGATACGCAGTATTTT. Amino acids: CSVETGIDTQYF.

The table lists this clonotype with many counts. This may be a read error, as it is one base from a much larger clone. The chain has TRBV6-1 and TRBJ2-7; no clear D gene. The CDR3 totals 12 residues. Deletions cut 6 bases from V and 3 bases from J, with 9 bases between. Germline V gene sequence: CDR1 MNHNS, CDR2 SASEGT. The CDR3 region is CASSLNLYEQYV. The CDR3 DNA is TGTGCCAGCAGCCTTAACCTCTACGAGCAGTACGTC.

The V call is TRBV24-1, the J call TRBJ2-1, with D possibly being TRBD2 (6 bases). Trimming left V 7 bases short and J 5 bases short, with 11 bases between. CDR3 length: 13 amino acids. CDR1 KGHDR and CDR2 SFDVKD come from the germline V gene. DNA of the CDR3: TGTGCCACCAGCGGGGGTCGAAACAATGAGCAGTTCTTC. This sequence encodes CATSGGRNNEQFF.

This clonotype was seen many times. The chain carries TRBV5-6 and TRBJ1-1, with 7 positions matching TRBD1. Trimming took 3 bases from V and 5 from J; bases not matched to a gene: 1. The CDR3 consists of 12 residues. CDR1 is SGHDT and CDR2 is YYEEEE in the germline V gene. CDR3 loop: CASSSTGTEAFF. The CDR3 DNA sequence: TGTGCCAGCAGCTCGACAGGGACTGAAGCTTTCTTT.

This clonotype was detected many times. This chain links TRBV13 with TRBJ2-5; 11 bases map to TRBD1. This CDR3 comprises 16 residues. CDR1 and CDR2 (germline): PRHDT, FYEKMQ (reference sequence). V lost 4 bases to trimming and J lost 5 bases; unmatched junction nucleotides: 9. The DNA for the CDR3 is TGTGCCAGCAGCTCACCAGGACAGGGGGCGCGGGAGACCCAGTACTTC. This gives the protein CASSSPGQGARETQYF.

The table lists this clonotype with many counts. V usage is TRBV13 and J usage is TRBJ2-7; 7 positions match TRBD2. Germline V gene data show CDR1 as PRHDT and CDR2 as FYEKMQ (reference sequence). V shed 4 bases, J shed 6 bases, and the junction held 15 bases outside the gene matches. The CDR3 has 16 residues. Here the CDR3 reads CASSSGGPLSLPEQYF. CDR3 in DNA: TGTGCCAGCAGCTCGGGGGGACCCCTCTCCCTACCCGAGCAGTACTTC.

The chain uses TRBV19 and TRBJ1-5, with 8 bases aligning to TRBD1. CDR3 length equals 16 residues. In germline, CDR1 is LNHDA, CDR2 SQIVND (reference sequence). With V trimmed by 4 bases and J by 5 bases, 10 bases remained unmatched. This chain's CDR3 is CASSTYLDRADQPQHF. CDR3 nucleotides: TGTGCCAGTAGTACCTACCTGGACAGGGCCGATCAGCCCCAGCATTTT.

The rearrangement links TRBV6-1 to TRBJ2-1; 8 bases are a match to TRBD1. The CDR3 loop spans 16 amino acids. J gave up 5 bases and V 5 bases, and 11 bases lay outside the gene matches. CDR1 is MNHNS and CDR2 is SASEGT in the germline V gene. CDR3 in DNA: TGTGCCAGCAGTCTCCCGGCGGGACAGGTTCACAATGAGCAGTTCTTC. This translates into CASSLPAGQVHNEQFF.

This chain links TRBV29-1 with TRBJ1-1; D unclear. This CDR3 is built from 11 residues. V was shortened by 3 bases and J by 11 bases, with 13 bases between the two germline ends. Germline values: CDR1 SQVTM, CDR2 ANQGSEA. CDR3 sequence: CSVEGGGYAFF. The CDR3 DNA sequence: TGCAGCGTTGAGGGAGGAGGGTATGCTTTCTTT.

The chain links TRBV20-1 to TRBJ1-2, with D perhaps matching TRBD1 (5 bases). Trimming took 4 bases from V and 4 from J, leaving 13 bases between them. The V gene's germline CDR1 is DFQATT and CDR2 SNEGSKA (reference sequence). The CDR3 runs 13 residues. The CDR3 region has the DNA TGCAGTGCTATTCCGACAGCAACCTATGGCTACACCTTC. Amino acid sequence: CSAIPTATYGYTF.

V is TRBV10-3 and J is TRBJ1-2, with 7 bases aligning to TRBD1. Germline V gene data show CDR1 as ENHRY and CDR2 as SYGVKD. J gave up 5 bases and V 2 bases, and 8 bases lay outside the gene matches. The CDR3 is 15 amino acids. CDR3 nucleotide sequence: TGTGCCATCAGTGAGAAGACAGGGATTAGGTATGGCTACACCTTC. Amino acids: CAISEKTGIRYGYTF.

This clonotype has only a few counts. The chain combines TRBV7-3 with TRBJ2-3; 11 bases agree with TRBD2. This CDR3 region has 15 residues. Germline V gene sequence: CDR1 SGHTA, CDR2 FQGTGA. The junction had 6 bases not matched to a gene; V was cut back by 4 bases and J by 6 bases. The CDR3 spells CASSSLAGASDTQYF. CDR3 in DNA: TGTGCCAGCAGCTCACTAGCGGGGGCTTCGGATACGCAGTATTTT.

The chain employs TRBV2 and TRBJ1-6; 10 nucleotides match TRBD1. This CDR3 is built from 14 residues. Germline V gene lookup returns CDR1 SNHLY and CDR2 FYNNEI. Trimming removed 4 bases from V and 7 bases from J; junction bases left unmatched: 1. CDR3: CASSGDRGNSPLHF. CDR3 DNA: TGTGCCAGCAGTGGGGACAGGGGCAATTCACCCCTCCACTTT. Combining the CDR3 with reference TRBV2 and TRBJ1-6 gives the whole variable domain EPEVTQTPSHQVTQMGQEVILRCVPISNHLYFYWYRQILGQKVEFLVSFYNNEISEKSEIFDDQFSVERPDGSNFTLKIRSTKLEDSAMYFCASSGDRGNSPLHFGNGTRLTVT.

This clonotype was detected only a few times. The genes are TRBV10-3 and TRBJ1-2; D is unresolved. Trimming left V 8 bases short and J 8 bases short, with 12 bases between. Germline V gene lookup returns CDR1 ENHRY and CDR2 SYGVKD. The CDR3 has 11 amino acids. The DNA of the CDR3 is TGTGCCATCGCCCTGGGGTCCGGCTACACCTTC. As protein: CAIALGSGYTF.